This entry lists 30 T cell receptor beta chains sequenced from one sample in a study of cytomegalovirus exposure and HLA in healthy donors. TCRdb keeps only in-frame clones here, not all; method: immunoSEQ multiplex PCR. The table records 200,000 to 250,000 clones, around 90% of them present only once. The sample comprised PBMCs. These receptors all come from a woman aged 18-29 years in good health and CMV-seronegative.

The J gene is TRBJ2-7, the V gene TRBV19, with TRBD2 matching over 9 bases. This CDR3 region has 13 residues. V lost 5 bases, J lost 5 bases, and 4 bases stayed unmatched. The V gene's germline CDR1 is LNHDA and CDR2 SQIVND (reference sequence). As DNA, the CDR3 is TGTGCCAGTAGTTCTTCTAGCGGGGACGAGCAGTACTTC. Translation gives CASSSSSGDEQYF.

The table lists this clone with a count of one. The gene calls are TRBV7-2 and TRBJ2-7; D not resolved. The CDR3 spans 14 residues. CDR1 is SGHTA and CDR2 is FQGNSA in the germline V gene. Between the trimmed V and J ends, which lost 1 base and 0 bases, there was a span of 7 bases. This CDR3 reads CASSLVQSSYEQYF. The CDR3 coding sequence is TGTGCCAGCAGCTTAGTACAGAGCTCCTACGAGCAGTACTTC.

This sequence joins TRBV5-4 and TRBJ1-2; 8 bases align to TRBD1. This CDR3 spans 17 amino acids. The V segment lost 5 bases and the J segment 6 bases; nucleotides outside the gene matches: 18. Germline lookup yields CDR1 SGHNT and CDR2 YYREEE (reference sequence). CDR3 in amino acids: CASSQGTGPWLLNGYTF. CDR3 nucleotide sequence: TGTGCCAGCAGTCAGGGGACAGGTCCTTGGTTGCTTAATGGCTACACCTTC.

CDR3 in DNA: TGTGCCAGTAGTATAGTGGGAGGACACAAGAATCAGCCCCAGCATTTT. Encoded protein: CASSIVGGHKNQPQHF. The chain links TRBV19 to TRBJ1-5, with D tentatively TRBD1 (5 bases). Trimming cost V 1 base and J 4 bases, with 14 bases left between them. The CDR3 spans 16 residues. CDR1 and CDR2 (germline): LNHDA, SQIVND (reference sequence).

The chain has TRBV30 and TRBJ2-5, with 7 bases lining up with TRBD2. Trimming removed 4 bases from V and 0 bases from J; junction bases left unmatched: 8. The CDR3 is 15 residues long. Germline V gene sequence: CDR1 GTSNPN, CDR2 SVGIG (reference sequence). As DNA, the CDR3 is TGTGCCTGGATTTATGGGGGAGGGAACCAAGAGACCCAGTACTTC. This sequence encodes CAWIYGGGNQETQYF.

A few counts support this clone. This chain links TRBV6-5 with TRBJ2-1, with 7 bases identical to TRBD2. CDR3 length equals 15 residues. Per the germline V gene, CDR1 is MNHEY and CDR2 is SVGAGI. V gave up 6 bases and J gave up 9 bases; unmatched junction bases: 14. The CDR3 protein is CASRASGPLLGEQFF. CDR3 bases: TGTGCCAGCAGGGCTAGCGGCCCTCTGTTGGGTGAGCAGTTCTTC.

This chain uses TRBV10-2 with TRBJ1-1, with TRBD1 matching 7 bases. Losses at the gene ends were 1 base for V and 3 bases for J; bases not matched to a gene: 5. CDR3 length: 15 residues. Germline V gene lookup returns CDR1 WSHSY and CDR2 SAAADI. CDR3 sequence (DNA): TGCGCCAGCAGTGAGTTTGGAGGGGGCTACACTGAAGCTTTCTTT. It specifies CASSEFGGGYTEAFF.

J is TRBJ2-3 and V is TRBV7-2; perhaps TRBD1 as D (6 bases). CDR1 and CDR2 from the germline V gene are SGHTA and FQGNSA. Deletions cut 4 bases from V and 2 bases from J, with 13 bases between. The CDR3 covers 15 residues. DNA of the CDR3: TGTGCCAGCAGCTACGGACAGCTTTTCACAGATACGCAGTATTTT. Translated: CASSYGQLFTDTQYF.

The chain combines TRBV19 with TRBJ2-7; 15 bases are shared with TRBD2. The CDR3 totals 19 residues. With V trimmed by 5 bases and J by 2 bases, 13 bases remained unmatched. Germline values: CDR1 LNHDA, CDR2 SQIVND (reference sequence). The CDR3 loop reads CASSSNFGLAGGPAYEQYF. The CDR3 coding sequence is TGTGCCAGTAGTTCCAACTTCGGACTAGCGGGAGGGCCGGCCTACGAGCAGTACTTC.

The J gene is TRBJ2-7, the V gene TRBV7-2; D gene uncertain. The CDR3 has 16 amino acids. Between the trimmed V and J ends, which lost 3 bases and 7 bases, there was a span of 22 bases. Germline CDR1 SGHTA, CDR2 FQGNSA. This chain's CDR3 is CASSFYPTGPVSEQYF. The CDR3 DNA sequence: TGTGCCAGCAGCTTTTATCCTACGGGTCCTGTGAGTGAGCAGTACTTC. Full variable domain (rest looked up from reference TRBV7-2 and TRBJ2-7): GAGVSQSPSNKVTEKGKDVELRCDPISGHTALYWYRQSLGQGLEFLIYFQGNSAPDKSGLPSDRFSAERTGGSVSTLTIQRTQQEDSAVYLCASSFYPTGPVSEQYFGPGTRLTVT.

The rearrangement uses TRBV5-1 and TRBJ2-1; 10 bases map to TRBD2. The V and J ends lost 4 bases and 0 bases, in that order; junction bases with no gene match: 4. This CDR3 contains 16 residues. From germline, CDR1 is SGHRS and CDR2 YFSETQ. CDR3 region: CASSGGLASSYNEQFF. CDR3 in DNA: TGCGCCAGCAGCGGGGGACTAGCGAGCTCCTACAATGAGCAGTTCTTC. The full variable domain, with the rest looked up from reference TRBV5-1 and TRBJ2-1, is KAGVTQTPRYLIKTRGQQVTLSCSPISGHRSVSWYQQTPGQGLQFLFEYFSETQRNKGNFPGRFSGRQFSNSRSEMNVSTLELGDSALYLCASSGGLASSYNEQFFGPGTRLTVL.

The chain couples TRBV15 to TRBJ2-7; TRBD2 agrees at 11 bases. The CDR3 runs to 17 residues. The ends lost 1 base at V and 5 bases at J; junction bases unmatched: 10. The germline V gene has CDR1 LNHNV and CDR2 YYDKDF (reference sequence). This CDR3 reads CATSRGPTSGVLNEQYF. The DNA of the CDR3 is TGTGCCACCAGCAGAGGCCCGACTAGCGGGGTTCTGAACGAGCAGTACTTC. Full variable domain (missing parts from reference TRBV15 and TRBJ2-7): DAMVIQNPRYQVTQFGKPVTLSCSQTLNHNVMYWYQQKSSQAPKLLFHYYDKDFNNEADTPDNFQSRRPNTSFCFLDIRSPGLGDTAMYLCATSRGPTSGVLNEQYFGPGTRLTVT.

This rearrangement joins TRBV29-1 to TRBJ2-7, with 8 bases that match TRBD2. The CDR3 loop spans 15 amino acids. The ends lost 2 bases at V and 6 bases at J; junction bases unmatched: 12. Germline CDR1 and CDR2: SQVTM and ANQGSEA. The CDR3 DNA reads as TGCAGCGTTGAAACTAGCGGTGGATTCGCTGCCGAGCAGTACTTC. It encodes CSVETSGGFAAEQYF.

This clone was detected only a few times. The rearrangement joins TRBV10-1 to TRBJ1-1; tentatively, D is TRBD1 (6 bases). The CDR3 is 13 residues long. Per germline, CDR1 WNHNN and CDR2 SYGVQD (reference sequence). V was clipped by 7 bases and J by 7 bases, with 16 bases between them. The CDR3 protein is CASTYDRSIEAFF. CDR3 sequence (DNA): TGCGCCAGCACCTATGACAGGAGCATTGAAGCTTTCTTT.

In its sample, this clone was seen once. The gene calls are TRBV19 and TRBJ1-5; 9 bases line up with TRBD1. With V trimmed by 7 bases and J by 3 bases, 7 bases remained unmatched. CDR1 and CDR2 (germline): LNHDA, SQIVND (reference sequence). The CDR3 is 15 residues long. The CDR3 loop reads CASTRGTGLNQPQHF. The CDR3 region has the DNA TGTGCCAGTACCAGAGGGACAGGGCTCAATCAGCCCCAGCATTTT.

The chain carries TRBV7-9 and TRBJ2-7; 9 bases fit TRBD2. The CDR3 extends over 16 amino acids. Trimming took 5 bases from V and 2 from J; bases not matched to a gene: 10. The germline CDR1 and CDR2 sequences are SEHNR and FQNEAQ (reference sequence). The CDR3 nucleotides read TGTGCCAGCAGCAGGGGAGGGACTAGCCCGACCTACGAGCAGTACTTC. This encodes CASSRGGTSPTYEQYF.

V gene TRBV19 combines with J gene TRBJ2-1, with D unresolved. Trimming took 5 bases from V and 7 from J, leaving 15 bases between them. The CDR3 totals 14 residues. Germline V CDR1 and CDR2: LNHDA, SQIVND (reference sequence). The CDR3 loop is CASSSLVLGNEQFF. The CDR3 DNA reads TGTGCCAGTAGTTCTCTAGTTCTAGGTAATGAGCAGTTCTTC.

This clone occurred once. The chain is built from TRBV6-5 and TRBJ2-2; D is possibly TRBD1 (5 bases). This CDR3 is 15 amino acids long. V shed 5 bases and J shed 8 bases, with 18 bases lying between them. The germline CDR1 and CDR2 sequences are MNHEY and SVGAGI. CDR3 DNA sequence: TGTGCCAGCAGTCAACTATTTAGGGGTGCGGGGGAGCTGTTTTTT. It yields the protein CASSQLFRGAGELFF.

The rearrangement joins TRBV4-2 to TRBJ2-3; D might be TRBD2 (6 bases). This CDR3 is 18 amino acids long. Trimming shortened V by 1 base and J by 2 bases, and 19 bases separated the two germline ends. From germline, CDR1 is LGHNA and CDR2 YNFKEQ. The chain's CDR3 is CASSQVVFGGAHTDTQYF. Written as DNA, the CDR3 is TGTGCCAGCAGCCAAGTGGTGTTCGGAGGGGCCCACACAGATACGCAGTATTTT.

CDR3: CASSSSGTGSTVAQHF. The CDR3 DNA reads as TGTGCCAGCAGTTCTTCCGGGACAGGGTCGACGGTGGCCCAGCATTTT. This chain links TRBV27 with TRBJ1-5; 9 bases match TRBD1. V lost 4 bases and J lost 11; bases outside the gene matches: 15. CDR1 is MNHEY and CDR2 is SMNVEV in the germline V gene (reference sequence). This CDR3 comprises 16 residues.

This clone was recorded only once. The rearrangement uses TRBV5-6 and TRBJ2-5; 9 bases align to TRBD1. This CDR3 region has 14 residues. V was pared by 5 bases and J by 1 base, with 3 bases of the junction left unmatched. The germline CDR1 and CDR2 sequences are SGHDT and YYEEEE. This CDR3 is CASRQTGGQETQYF. The DNA for the CDR3 is TGTGCCAGCAGACAGACAGGGGGCCAAGAGACCCAGTACTTC.

The gene calls are TRBV12-5 and TRBJ2-7; 9 nucleotides align to TRBD1. In germline, CDR1 is LGHNT, CDR2 FRNRAP. The CDR3 length is 15 residues. Unmatched junction bases numbered 5, after V lost 0 bases and J lost 5 bases. The CDR3 nucleotides are TGTGCTAGTGGTTTGGTGCTGGGACAGGGTCACGAGCAGTACTTC. This gives the protein CASGLVLGQGHEQYF.

This clone appeared once. CDR3 nucleotide sequence: TGTGCCAGCAGTGAATTGGCAGGGCCTGAAAAACTGTTTTTT. Translation: CASSELAGPEKLFF. This chain connects TRBV2 to TRBJ1-4; D perhaps matches TRBD1 (5 bases). Trimming cost V 2 bases and J 7 bases, with 11 bases left between them. The CDR3 has 14 residues. The germline gives CDR1 SNHLY, CDR2 FYNNEI.

The chain joins TRBV19 to TRBJ1-2; no firm D call. V lost 7 bases and J 6 bases, leaving 9 bases between the germline ends. The CDR3 is 11 residues long. Germline values: CDR1 LNHDA, CDR2 SQIVND (reference sequence). CDR3: CASNRANGYTF. The CDR3 DNA reads as TGTGCCAGTAATCGAGCGAATGGCTACACCTTC. Complete variable domain (other parts from reference TRBV19 and TRBJ1-2): DGGITQSPKYLFRKEGQNVTLSCEQNLNHDAMYWYRQDPGQGLRLIYYSQIVNDFQKGDIAEGYSVSREKKESFPLTVTSAQKNPTAFYLCASNRANGYTFGSGTRLTVV.

This clone was picked up one time. The rearrangement links TRBV10-1 to TRBJ2-1, with D perhaps matching TRBD2 (6 bases). Germline CDR1 and CDR2: WNHNN and SYGVQD (reference sequence). CDR3 length equals 15 residues. V was pared by 0 bases and J by 4 bases, with 10 bases between. CDR3 in amino acids: CASSESIGGYNEQFF. The CDR3 coding sequence is TGCGCCAGCAGTGAGTCGATCGGGGGATACAATGAGCAGTTCTTC.

The chain combines TRBV11-2 with TRBJ2-5, with D perhaps TRBD1 (5 bases). The V and J ends lost 8 bases and 4 bases respectively, with 14 bases between them. This CDR3 comprises 13 residues. CDR1 is SGHAT and CDR2 is FQNNGV in the germline V gene. CDR3 sequence (DNA): TGTGCCAGCGAGATGGGGCTCGGAGAGACCCAGTACTTC. It is translated as CASEMGLGETQYF.

The chain recombines TRBV7-9 with TRBJ2-2, with D possibly TRBD1 on 6 matching bases. V shed 7 bases and J shed 6 bases, with 21 bases lying between them. This CDR3 is 16 amino acids long. The V gene's germline CDR1 is SEHNR and CDR2 FQNEAQ (reference sequence). The CDR3 loop is CASNKVRGLSAGELFF. CDR3 coding DNA: TGTGCCAGCAACAAAGTGAGGGGGTTGTCGGCCGGGGAGCTGTTTTTT.

The rearrangement uses TRBV7-9 and TRBJ1-1, with TRBD1 matching over 10 bases. Per the germline V gene, CDR1 is SEHNR and CDR2 is FQNEAQ (reference sequence). This CDR3 region has 14 residues. The ends lost 5 bases at V and 10 bases at J; junction bases unmatched: 10. The CDR3 coding sequence is TGTGCCAGCAGCAAAGAGGGACAGGGGTCAGGAGCTTTCTTT. This encodes CASSKEGQGSGAFF.

This chain links TRBV5-1 with TRBJ1-2; TRBD1 aligns across 8 bases. The CDR3 loop spans 16 amino acids. V dropped 2 bases and J dropped 2; count of bases not matched to a gene: 8. Germline V gives CDR1 SGHRS, CDR2 YFSETQ. The CDR3 sequence is CASSLIVQGANYGYTF. As DNA, the CDR3 is TGCGCCAGCAGCTTAATAGTTCAGGGGGCGAACTATGGCTACACCTTC.

The chain has TRBV5-4 and TRBJ1-1; a weak D match, TRBD1 (5 bases). Per the germline V gene, CDR1 is SGHNT and CDR2 is YYREEE (reference sequence). The CDR3 totals 14 residues. Trimming took off 5 bases at V and 0 bases at J, with 11 bases between the two ends. In DNA, the CDR3 is TGTGCCAGCAGTTCCCTAGGGGTGAACACTGAAGCTTTCTTT. Its translation: CASSSLGVNTEAFF.